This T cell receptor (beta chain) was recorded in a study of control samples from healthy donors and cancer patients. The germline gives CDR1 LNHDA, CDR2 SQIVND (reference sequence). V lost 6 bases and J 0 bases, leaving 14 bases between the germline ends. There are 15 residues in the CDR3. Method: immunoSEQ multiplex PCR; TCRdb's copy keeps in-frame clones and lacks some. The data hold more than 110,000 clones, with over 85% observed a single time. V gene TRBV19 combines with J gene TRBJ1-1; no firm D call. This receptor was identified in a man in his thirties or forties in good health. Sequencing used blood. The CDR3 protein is CASRSETGMNTEAFF. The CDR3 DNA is TGTGCCAGTAGGTCCGAGACCGGGATGAACACTGAAGCTTTCTTT.